Shown below are 18 T cell receptor beta chains from a single sample sequenced in a study of T cell changes during pregnancy in multiple sclerosis (dated by TCRdb to about 2019). Preparation of the library involved the immunoSEQ multiplex PCR assay. TCRdb obtained this table from immuneACCESS and retained in-frame rearrangements with V and J assigned. These tables miss some clones; where compared with another copy, unresolved V genes account for less than half of the shortfall, and the remainder is unexplained. In this sample the table shows over 90,000 clones, about nine tenths of which occur a single time. In total, the top ten clones hold over 0.6% of the sample. Here the sequenced sample was peripheral blood, taken in the second trimester of pregnancy. The receptors stem from a female donor in good health, enrolled as a control in a pregnancy study.

J is TRBJ1-6 and V is TRBV15, with unresolved D. With 1 base removed from V and 9 bases from J, the gap between germline ends came to 16 bases. Germline CDR1 and CDR2: LNHNV and YYDKDF (reference sequence). This CDR3 has 16 amino acids. The CDR3 bases are TGTGCCACCAGCAGAGTTCCACCGTCACCTAGTTCACCCCTCCACTTT. Amino acid sequence: CATSRVPPSPSSPLHF.

This sequence joins TRBV9 and TRBJ2-3; D is possibly TRBD2 (5 bases). The germline CDR1 and CDR2 sequences are SGDLS and YYNGEE. This CDR3 contains 12 residues. Trimming took off 0 bases at V and 9 bases at J, with 8 bases between the two ends. In DNA form, the CDR3 reads TGTGCCAGCAGCGTAGAGGGAGTGACGCAGTATTTT. It codes for CASSVEGVTQYF.

As DNA, the CDR3 is TGTGCCAGCAGCTTAAGGCTAGCGGGAGATAAACTGAGCACAGATACGCAGTATTTT. Its translation: CASSLRLAGDKLSTDTQYF. The chain is built from TRBV11-2 and TRBJ2-3; 10 bases fit TRBD2. The length of the CDR3 is 19 residues. Germline V gene data show CDR1 as SGHAT and CDR2 as FQNNGV. Trimming cost V 2 bases and J 0 bases; bases outside gene matches: 11.

The V gene is TRBV7-2, the J gene TRBJ1-2, with D maybe TRBD1 (5 bases). Germline V CDR1 and CDR2: SGHTA, FQGNSA. V lost 5 bases and J lost 4, with 14 bases in between. The CDR3 consists of 14 residues. The CDR3 spells CASSLYGGSYGYTF. In nucleotides, the CDR3 is TGTGCCAGCAGCCTATACGGGGGAAGCTATGGCTACACCTTC.

The DNA of the CDR3 is TGTGCCAGCAGCTTGTACCTAGCGGGAGGTGAGGAGCAGTTCTTC. This encodes CASSLYLAGGEEQFF. The chain carries TRBV5-4 and TRBJ2-1, with 11 bases matching TRBD2. Germline-derived CDR1 and CDR2 are SGHNT and YYREEE (reference sequence). This CDR3 region has 15 residues. The V and J ends lost 1 base and 10 bases, in that order; junction bases with no gene match: 7.

The J gene is TRBJ2-5, the V gene TRBV28; unclear D gene. The ends were cut back, 3 bases at V and 5 bases at J, with 10 bases in the middle. CDR3 length equals 13 residues. CDR1 is MDHEN, CDR2 SYDVKM, per germline. In nucleotides, the CDR3 is TGTGCCAGCAGTTTCGGTAGCCTGGAGACCCAGTACTTC. Amino acids: CASSFGSLETQYF.

The V gene is TRBV6-5, the J gene TRBJ2-1; TRBD2 agrees at 11 bases. V shed 3 bases and J 6 bases; nucleotides not matched to a gene: 1. There are 14 residues in the CDR3. The germline V gene encodes CDR1 MNHEY and CDR2 SVGAGI. The CDR3 sequence: CASSYTSGSNEQFF. The CDR3 DNA reads TGTGCCAGCAGTTATACTAGCGGGAGCAATGAGCAGTTCTTC.

The rearrangement links TRBV5-4 to TRBJ2-3, with 14 bases that match TRBD2. From germline, CDR1 is SGHNT and CDR2 YYREEE (reference sequence). V dropped 0 bases and J dropped 1; count of bases not matched to a gene: 4. CDR3 length equals 18 residues. The CDR3 region is CASSLGTSGRRGTDTQYF. CDR3 sequence (DNA): TGTGCCAGCAGCTTGGGGACTAGCGGGAGGAGGGGCACAGATACGCAGTATTTT.

This chain joins TRBV19 and TRBJ2-7; 11 bases are a match to TRBD2. This CDR3 region has 14 residues. Germline V gene lookup returns CDR1 LNHDA and CDR2 SQIVND (reference sequence). The junction had 5 bases not matched to a gene; V was cut back by 6 bases and J by 4 bases. The CDR3 sequence is CASSLGTSGYEQYF. DNA of the CDR3: TGTGCCAGTAGCTTGGGGACTAGCGGATACGAGCAGTACTTC.

The chain couples TRBV18 to TRBJ2-7; 7 positions match TRBD2. This CDR3 comprises 13 residues. Germline trimming cut 7 bases from V and 6 bases from J; bases unmatched to any gene: 9. The germline CDR1 and CDR2 sequences are KGHSH and LQKENI. The CDR3, as DNA: TGTGCCAGCTTCCAAAGCGGGGTGTCCGAGCAGTACTTC. This gives the protein CASFQSGVSEQYF.

The rearrangement joins TRBV18 to TRBJ2-6, with 15 bases fitting TRBD2. Germline lookup yields CDR1 KGHSH and CDR2 LQKENI. The CDR3 has 20 amino acids. Unmatched junction bases numbered 7, after V lost 3 bases and J lost 1 base. The CDR3 region is CASSPGLAGGLRSGANVLTF. CDR3 nucleotide sequence: TGTGCCAGCTCACCGGGACTAGCGGGGGGTCTCCGGTCTGGGGCCAACGTCCTGACTTTC.

Written as DNA, the CDR3 is TGTGCCATCAGTGACCCGGGGAAGGACTACGAGCAGTACTTC. Translated: CAISDPGKDYEQYF. V gene TRBV10-3 combines with J gene TRBJ2-7; D may be TRBD2 (5 bases). Germline assignment: CDR1 ENHRY and CDR2 SYGVKD. V lost 3 bases, J lost 3 bases, and 12 bases lay in between. This CDR3 spans 14 amino acids.

The J gene is TRBJ1-1, the V gene TRBV25-1; D is unresolved. Trimming pared 10 bases from V and 0 bases from J, leaving 9 bases between. This CDR3 has 12 residues. Germline V gene lookup returns CDR1 MGHDK and CDR2 SYGVNS. CDR3 sequence reads: CATLAVNTEAFF. The CDR3 DNA sequence: TGTGCCACCCTAGCGGTGAACACTGAAGCTTTCTTT.

V is TRBV7-8 and J is TRBJ2-2, with D unclear. The CDR3 is 12 residues long. V was trimmed by 0 bases and J by 6 bases, leaving 2 bases between them. CDR1 is SGHVS, CDR2 FQNEAQ, per germline. CDR3 sequence reads: CASSLAAGELFF. CDR3 sequence (DNA): TGTGCCAGCAGCTTAGCCGCCGGGGAGCTGTTTTTT.

This sequence joins TRBV21-1 and TRBJ1-2; the table's TRBD1 call for D was not verified on the DNA. TRBV21-1 is a pseudogene. This CDR3 has 20 residues. The CDR3 region has the DNA TGTGCCAGCAGCAAAGGGGTAGGGGGCCTTACCCCTCTTGCTAACTATGGCTACACCTTC. Amino acids: CASSKGVGGLTPLANYGYTF.

The V and J genes are TRBV10-2 and TRBJ1-3, with D perhaps matching TRBD1 (6 bases). The CDR3 covers 13 residues. Trimming pared 0 bases from V and 10 bases from J, leaving 10 bases between. Per germline, CDR1 WSHSY and CDR2 SAAADI. CDR3 sequence: CASSESKDSTIYF. The CDR3 DNA is TGCGCCAGCAGTGAGTCGAAGGACAGTACCATATATTTT.

This chain joins TRBV14 and TRBJ2-7, with a possible D match to TRBD2 (5 bases). The CDR3 has 14 residues. The germline V gene encodes CDR1 SGHDN and CDR2 FVKESK. Trimming removed 6 bases from V and 2 bases from J, with 14 bases in between. CDR3 nucleotide sequence: TGTGCCAGCAGTCGTGAAGGACTCGCCTACGAGCAGTACTTC. Translated: CASSREGLAYEQYF.

The DNA of the CDR3 is TGTGCCAGCAGTTTATGGGCCCAGGGGGATGCAGCTTTCTTT. Translated, it gives CASSLWAQGDAAFF. This rearrangement joins TRBV27 to TRBJ1-1, with 7 positions matching TRBD1. With 1 base clipped from V and 10 bases from J, the junction kept 9 bases outside the gene matches. Germline CDR1 and CDR2: MNHEY and SMNVEV (reference sequence). This CDR3 is 14 amino acids long.